This T cell receptor beta chain is drawn from a study of tumor and adjacent non-tumor tissue in lung cancer (dated by TCRdb to about 2018). The study in broad terms: The cohort included some twelve adenocarcinoma, 2 squamous cell carcinoma and 1 small cell lung cancer patients. TCRbeta CDR3 sequencing was performed on a few dozen paired specimens, with one tumor sample and one normal lung sample collected per patient. In total, sequencing yielded 100 million to 150 million productive TCRbeta reads, which works out to an average of around 4.2 million reads per sample. The study compared bulk TCRbeta repertoires between lung tumor tissue and matched distant non-tumor lung tissue from over twelve lung cancer patients. The approximately 15 enrolled patients, of whom 10 were men and 5 were women, were aged roughly 31 to 80 years and were diagnosed with TNM stage I to III disease.

About this clonotype itself: Its antigen is still unknown. Qualities for individual bases were not recorded, and no much larger clone is one base off.

Overall study outcomes, separate from this receptor: Only about 15 patients were included in the cohort, and the need for larger samples and more detailed clinical data was noted by the authors. A significantly larger cumulative share of the repertoire was made up by the top 100 clones in normal lung than in tumor tissue. Peripheral blood was not sequenced, so blood TCRbeta repertoires were not examined in the lung cancer patients of the study. Neither the sequencing platform nor unique molecular identifiers are mentioned in the methods. Tumor tissue showed significantly greater TCR diversity (inverse Simpson) than normal lung tissue (approximately 430 vs 150, P = 0.0075, Mann-Whitney U test). TCR diversity was significantly higher in younger patients, and greater tumor TCR diversity was associated with shorter overall survival and shorter disease-free survival.

Receptors were amplified or captured by multiplex PCR. The run used an Illumina HiSeq 2500. Following protocols modified from ARM-PCR, the researchers constructed TCRbeta libraries through three rounds of nested PCR with primers (Table S4). Before sequencing, PCR products of 200-500 bp were cut from the gel and purified using the QIAquick gel extraction kit. The authors' analysis ran thus. Reads were cleaned using Trimmomatic, were merged into complete CDR3 sequences using FLASH, and were assigned to V(D)J germline segments using MiTCR. VDJtools was used to compute clonal diversity as the inverse Simpson's index. In-frame sequences without a premature stop codon were defined as productive reads. The raw public data were reprocessed by TCRdb itself: fastp quality trimming at Q25, MiXCR clonotype calling, in-frame beta chains only. Rows are unified per CDR3 protein, each entry keeping the most common DNA and genes. V and J calls and clone size were set by TCRdb, not the authors. The sample records 60,000 to 80,000 distinct CDR3 sequences, roughly 70% of which are singletons. The top ten constitute about 27% of the sample.

RNA was isolated from bulk, unsorted tissue, and RNA quality was assessed with a NanoDrop ND-1000 and an Agilent 2100. The normal lung samples consisted of distant non-tumor tissue collected more than 3 cm from the tumor edge. All donors had newly diagnosed lung cancer, had not received prior chemotherapy, and were admitted for thoracic surgery in China between August and November 2014. Patients who had received previous radiotherapy or chemotherapy, or who had another concurrent cancer, were excluded from the study. Pieces of surgical tissue measuring about 1-2.2 cm3 were kept in RNAlater solution and stored at -80 degrees C until use. The receptor was isolated from a woman aged 45 to 65 with non-small cell lung cancer. Sequenced: distant non-tumor lung tissue.

The CDR3 protein sequence reads: CAISPGRGFGANVLTF. The DNA sequence follows: TGTGCCATCAGTCCCGGGAGAGGGTTCGGGGCCAACGTCCTGACTTTC. Rearrangement joined TRBV10-3 to TRBJ2-6; perhaps TRBD2 is the D gene, with 6 bases matching. Relative to germline, V is 5 bases shorter and J is 4 bases shorter, with 15 bases between their ends. Reading from cysteine to phenylalanine, the CDR3 counts 16 amino acids. Here the CDR3 DNA is all that survives: 48 bases in frame from base 1. The germline V gene yields ENHRY for CDR1 and SYGVKD for CDR2.